These 24 T cell receptor beta chains originate from one sample sequenced in a study of OX40 agonist ivuxolimab in advanced cancers. TCRdb's table, derived via immunoSEQ multiplex PCR, lists solely in-frame clones and lacks some. The sample contains about 86,000 clones, about 90% of which appear only once. Sequences were derived from CD4+ or CD8+ T cells sorted from blood, sampled in a trial of the OX40 agonist ivuxolimab. The receptors here all came from an adult with an advanced solid tumor such as melanoma, head and neck, liver or kidney cancer.

This rearrangement joins TRBV25-1 to TRBJ1-5; D is undetermined. The CDR3 has 12 residues. Germline CDR1 reads MGHDK; CDR2 reads SYGVNS. The V gene lost 6 bases and the J gene lost 7 bases, with 10 bases spanning the gap. This chain's CDR3 is CASRRGYQPQHF. CDR3 DNA: TGTGCCAGCAGGAGAGGGTACCAGCCCCAGCATTTT.

The chain links TRBV28 to TRBJ1-2, with a possible D match to TRBD1 (6 bases). The CDR3 is 13 amino acids. The germline V gene encodes CDR1 MDHEN and CDR2 SYDVKM. With 6 bases removed from V and 5 bases from J, the gap between germline ends came to 13 bases. The CDR3 region is CASRRGARYGYTF. For the CDR3, the DNA is TGTGCCAGCAGACGGGGGGCTCGGTATGGCTACACCTTC.

The chain joins TRBV27 to TRBJ1-1; D perhaps matches TRBD1 (6 bases). The CDR3 runs to 17 residues. Germline-derived CDR1 and CDR2 are MNHEY and SMNVEV (reference sequence). Deletions cut 1 base from V and 2 bases from J, with 17 bases between. The CDR3 DNA follows: TGTGCCAGCAGTTTATTATTCGGACAGTGGCCCAACACTGAAGCTTTCTTT. The encoded protein is CASSLLFGQWPNTEAFF.

The chain has TRBV12-2 and TRBJ2-5; TRBD2 is the table's D call and was not checked against the DNA. TRBV12-2 is reported as a pseudogene. The CDR3 is 11 residues long. The CDR3 loop is CASRLPETQYF. The CDR3 region has the DNA TGTGCAAGTCGCCTCCCGGAGACCCAGTACTTC.

J is TRBJ1-1 and V is TRBV21-1. TRBV21-1 is tagged as a pseudogene. CDR3 length: 16 residues. This CDR3 is CASSTLAKSMNTEAFF. The CDR3 nucleotides are TGTGCCAGCAGCACCTTAGCAAAATCAATGAACACTGAAGCTTTCTTT.

This clone was counted between two and nine times. The chain has TRBV20-1 and TRBJ2-5, with unresolved D. Germline CDR1 reads DFQATT; CDR2 reads SNEGSKA (reference sequence). The CDR3 spans 11 residues. V was pared by 0 bases and J by 5 bases, with 4 bases between. The CDR3 coding sequence is TGCAGTGCTAGAGATCGCGAGACCCAGTACTTC. Its translation is CSARDRETQYF.

The chain carries TRBV11-2 and TRBJ1-5; the D gene is possibly TRBD1 (6 bases). This CDR3 is 14 amino acids long. Trimming took 3 bases from V and 4 from J, leaving 10 bases between them. Germline V gene sequence: CDR1 SGHAT, CDR2 FQNNGV. CDR3 coding DNA: TGTGCCAGCAGCTTGACACAGGGTAATCAGCCCCAGCATTTT. Protein: CASSLTQGNQPQHF.

This clone was seen a single time. The V call is TRBV28, the J call TRBJ2-5, with 14 bases aligning to TRBD2. Germline V gene lookup returns CDR1 MDHEN and CDR2 SYDVKM. This CDR3 is built from 16 residues. V gave up 5 bases and J gave up 4 bases; unmatched junction bases: 6. The CDR3 DNA follows: TGTGCCAGCAGTCCGGGGACTAGCGGGAGTCGAGAGACCCAGTACTTC. Protein sequence: CASSPGTSGSRETQYF.

This chain joins TRBV11-2 and TRBJ1-1; D remains ambiguous. The CDR3 runs to 12 residues. Germline V gives CDR1 SGHAT, CDR2 FQNNGV. V was pared by 5 bases and J by 5 bases, with 9 bases between. This CDR3 reads CASSPPMTEAFF. Here the CDR3 DNA reads TGTGCCAGCAGCCCCCCGATGACTGAAGCTTTCTTT.

The chain is built from TRBV19 and TRBJ2-2; D is perhaps TRBD1 (6 bases). Between the trimmed V and J ends, which lost 5 bases and 3 bases, there was a span of 13 bases. The V gene's germline CDR1 is LNHDA and CDR2 SQIVND (reference sequence). The CDR3 consists of 15 residues. CDR3: CASSPPDSYTGELFF. The CDR3 coding sequence is TGTGCCAGTAGTCCCCCGGACAGCTACACCGGGGAGCTGTTTTTT.

The genes are TRBV6-5 and TRBJ2-1; no clear D gene. The CDR3 loop spans 11 amino acids. Trimming pared 10 bases from V and 6 bases from J, leaving 10 bases between. Germline CDR1 and CDR2: MNHEY and SVGAGI. The CDR3 region is CATRLVNEQFF. CDR3 in DNA: TGTGCCACAAGATTAGTCAATGAGCAGTTCTTC.

The V and J genes are TRBV7-9 and TRBJ2-1, with no clear D. V shed 1 base and J shed 8 bases, with 9 bases lying between them. Per germline, CDR1 SEHNR and CDR2 FQNEAQ (reference sequence). The CDR3 sequence is 13 residues long. CDR3 protein: CASSLGRWDEQFF. The CDR3 DNA is TGTGCCAGCAGCTTAGGGCGTTGGGATGAGCAGTTCTTC.

The J gene is TRBJ2-2, the V gene TRBV5-6, with D uncertain. In germline, CDR1 is SGHDT, CDR2 YYEEEE. CDR3 length: 16 residues. Trimming removed 0 bases at V and 4 bases at J, with 13 bases between. CDR3 sequence reads: CASSLADGPFTGELFF. CDR3 DNA: TGTGCCAGCAGCTTGGCCGACGGACCTTTCACCGGGGAGCTGTTTTTT. Using reference TRBV5-6 and TRBJ2-2 for the parts outside the CDR3, the full variable domain is DAGVTQSPTHLIKTRGQQVTLRCSPKSGHDTVSWYQQALGQGPQFIFQYYEEEERQRGNFPDRFSGHQFPNYSSELNVNALLLGDSALYLCASSLADGPFTGELFFGEGSRLTVL.

This chain links TRBV5-1 with TRBJ2-7, with TRBD2 matching over 13 bases. The CDR3 extends over 16 amino acids. CDR1 and CDR2 from the germline V gene are SGHRS and YFSETQ. The ends lost 4 bases at V and 3 bases at J; junction bases unmatched: 7. DNA of the CDR3: TGCGCCAGCAGCCCTGGACTAGCGGGAGTGTTCTACGAGCAGTACTTC. Its translation: CASSPGLAGVFYEQYF.

The chain combines TRBV19 with TRBJ1-4; TRBD1 is a possible D gene (5 bases). The germline V gene has CDR1 LNHDA and CDR2 SQIVND (reference sequence). This CDR3 region has 16 residues. Trimming removed 5 bases at V and 2 bases at J, with 15 bases between. CDR3 residues: CASSPWRGATNEKLFF. CDR3 nucleotide sequence: TGTGCCAGTAGTCCTTGGAGGGGTGCGACTAATGAAAAACTGTTTTTT.

This chain links TRBV15 with TRBJ2-3; TRBD1 matches 7 bases. The CDR3 extends over 14 amino acids. V shed 1 base and J 3 bases; nucleotides not matched to a gene: 1. Per germline, CDR1 LNHNV and CDR2 YYDKDF (reference sequence). For the CDR3, the DNA is TGTGCCACCAGCAGAGGACAGGGAACAGATACGCAGTATTTT. It specifies CATSRGQGTDTQYF.

The genes are TRBV29-1 and TRBJ1-1; TRBD1 agrees at 7 bases. The CDR3 spans 12 residues. The germline CDR1 and CDR2 sequences are SQVTM and ANQGSEA. The J segment lost 4 bases and the V segment lost 7 bases, leaving 6 bases of the junction unmatched. DNA of the CDR3: TGCAGCGGCTACAGGGGACCCACTGAAGCTTTCTTT. Its protein product is CSGYRGPTEAFF.

The chain links TRBV7-3 to TRBJ2-7, with 10 bases identical to TRBD1. V shed 4 bases, J shed 2 bases, and the junction held 5 bases outside the gene matches. Germline V lookup: CDR1 SGHTA, CDR2 FQGTGA. This CDR3 region has 15 residues. The CDR3 is CASSSGQGGPYEQYF. DNA for the CDR3: TGTGCCAGCAGCTCTGGACAGGGGGGACCCTACGAGCAGTACTTC.

The rearrangement joins TRBV7-9 to TRBJ2-7, with 9 bases fitting TRBD2. The CDR3 totals 19 residues. Germline lookup yields CDR1 SEHNR and CDR2 FQNEAQ (reference sequence). Unmatched junction bases numbered 23, after V lost 5 bases and J lost 6 bases. The CDR3 here is CASSPTLGLAGHRPLEQYF. DNA of the CDR3: TGTGCCAGCAGCCCTACCTTAGGTCTAGCGGGACACCGACCCCTCGAGCAGTACTTC.

The chain employs TRBV29-1 and TRBJ1-2, with a tentative D call TRBD1 (5 bases). The CDR3 is made up of 16 amino acids. Trimming stripped 4 bases from V and 2 bases from J, with 20 bases between. CDR1 and CDR2 (germline): SQVTM, ANQGSEA. The CDR3 here is CSVVLVQEGLNYGYTF. CDR3 coding DNA: TGCAGCGTTGTGTTGGTACAGGAGGGACTGAACTATGGCTACACCTTC.

The J gene is TRBJ2-3, the V gene TRBV4-2; 10 bases align to TRBD1. Trimming took 4 bases from V and 2 from J; bases not matched to a gene: 6. The CDR3 loop spans 16 amino acids. The germline CDR1 and CDR2 sequences are LGHNA and YNFKEQ. In nucleotides, the CDR3 is TGTGCCAGCAGCCGGGGACAGGGGACCTTCACAGATACGCAGTATTTT. This codes for CASSRGQGTFTDTQYF.

This chain links TRBV7-9 with TRBJ1-1; tentative D call: TRBD1 (5 bases). The germline V gene encodes CDR1 SEHNR and CDR2 FQNEAQ (reference sequence). Deletions cut 6 bases from V and 1 base from J, with 6 bases between. CDR3 length: 12 residues. The CDR3 loop is CASSQGNTEAFF. In nucleotides, the CDR3 is TGTGCCAGCAGTCAGGGGAACACTGAAGCTTTCTTT.

The gene calls are TRBV27 and TRBJ2-1; no reliable D call. V dropped 8 bases and J dropped 5 bases, with 7 bases sitting between them. Germline-derived CDR1 and CDR2 are MNHEY and SMNVEV (reference sequence). The CDR3 totals 11 residues. CDR3 region: CASWQNNEQFF. The CDR3 coding sequence is TGTGCCAGCTGGCAAAACAATGAGCAGTTCTTC.

The V gene is TRBV6-6, the J gene TRBJ1-1; possible D gene TRBD1, 5 bases. In germline, CDR1 is MNHNY, CDR2 SVGAGI (reference sequence). This CDR3 region has 14 residues. Trimming left V 2 bases short and J 3 bases short, with 10 bases between. As DNA, the CDR3 is TGTGCCAGCAGTTACCTGGGGGGTGACACTGAAGCTTTCTTT. Its protein is CASSYLGGDTEAFF.